These 19 T cell receptor beta chains share one sample of origin, sequenced in a study of blood T cell repertoires in COVID-19. Clones were sequenced by immunoSEQ multiplex PCR, and TCRdb holds only the in-frame ones, with some missing. Among some 100,000 clones listed, about 90% were seen once. The sequenced sample consisted of peripheral blood. The receptors were sampled from a human donor in a cohort sampled during active COVID-19.

The CDR3 DNA reads as TGTGCCAGCAGCGAGGGATCGGGGGGGCGTGAGACCCAGTACTTC. Amino acid sequence: CASSEGSGGRETQYF. The chain couples TRBV7-2 to TRBJ2-5; 8 positions agree with TRBD2. There are 15 residues in the CDR3. V shed 5 bases and J 5 bases; nucleotides not matched to a gene: 10. The germline gives CDR1 SGHTA, CDR2 FQGNSA.

The chain recombines TRBV5-1 with TRBJ2-3; D perhaps matches TRBD2 (6 bases). Germline CDR1 reads SGHRS; CDR2 reads YFSETQ. Trimming cost V 2 bases and J 3 bases, with 10 bases left between them. The CDR3 covers 14 residues. CDR3 amino acids: CASSFEGRTDTQYF. DNA for the CDR3: TGCGCCAGCAGCTTTGAGGGGAGGACAGATACGCAGTATTTT.

This chain links TRBV18 with TRBJ1-3; D is ambiguous. The V and J ends lost 0 bases and 6 bases respectively, with 6 bases between them. The CDR3 is 13 amino acids. Germline V lookup: CDR1 KGHSH, CDR2 LQKENI. CDR3 region: CASSPPRLNTIYF. The CDR3 region has the DNA TGTGCCAGCTCACCACCGAGGTTAAACACCATATATTTT.

A single count supports this clone. V gene TRBV19 combines with J gene TRBJ2-1; TRBD1 matches 8 bases. CDR3 length: 13 residues. Germline V CDR1 and CDR2: LNHDA, SQIVND (reference sequence). V lost 11 bases and J lost 2; bases outside the gene matches: 5. This chain's CDR3 is CAAGQGPYNEQFF. The DNA of the CDR3 is TGTGCCGCCGGACAGGGTCCCTACAATGAGCAGTTCTTC.

The gene calls are TRBV6-5 and TRBJ2-5; 7 nucleotides match TRBD2. This CDR3 comprises 15 residues. V lost 5 bases and J lost 5; bases outside the gene matches: 11. Germline CDR1 MNHEY, CDR2 SVGAGI. The CDR3 reads CASSLGGGVRETQYF. CDR3 DNA sequence: TGTGCCAGCAGTCTCGGCGGGGGAGTCCGGGAGACCCAGTACTTC.

V is TRBV19 and J is TRBJ2-7; 7 positions match TRBD1. Looked up from germline, CDR1 is LNHDA and CDR2 is SQIVND (reference sequence). V was clipped by 4 bases and J by 4 bases; unmatched bases: 1. This CDR3 is 12 amino acids long. Written as DNA, the CDR3 is TGTGCCAGTAGTAAACAGGGGTACGAGCAGTACTTC. Amino acid sequence: CASSKQGYEQYF.

The rearrangement joins TRBV19 to TRBJ2-5; 7 nucleotides align to TRBD2. Germline trimming cut 8 bases from V and 2 bases from J; bases unmatched to any gene: 8. The CDR3 sequence is 14 residues long. Germline-derived CDR1 and CDR2 are LNHDA and SQIVND (reference sequence). CDR3 region: CASAMRGRQETQYF. CDR3 in DNA: TGTGCCAGTGCGATGCGGGGGAGGCAAGAGACCCAGTACTTC.

The gene calls are TRBV30 and TRBJ2-1; perhaps TRBD2 as D (5 bases). The length of the CDR3 is 11 residues. CDR1 is GTSNPN and CDR2 is SVGIG in the germline V gene (reference sequence). V lost 2 bases, J lost 9 bases, and 8 bases lay in between. The CDR3 loop reads CAWSIGGEQFF. The CDR3 bases are TGTGCCTGGAGTATTGGAGGTGAGCAGTTCTTC.

The rearrangement links TRBV2 to TRBJ1-2; weak D call: TRBD1 (5 bases). Germline V CDR1 and CDR2: SNHLY, FYNNEI. The CDR3 loop spans 14 amino acids. Trimming pared 4 bases from V and 5 bases from J, leaving 14 bases between. The CDR3 DNA reads TGTGCCAGCAGTGGAGGGACGGGGGGTTATGGCTACACCTTC. It encodes CASSGGTGGYGYTF.

The count of this clone is one. This chain joins TRBV19 and TRBJ1-2; possible D gene TRBD1, 6 bases. CDR1 and CDR2 from the germline V gene are LNHDA and SQIVND (reference sequence). The CDR3 is 15 residues long. Trimming shortened V by 5 bases and J by 5 bases, and 18 bases separated the two germline ends. The CDR3 spells CASSFLSGQSYGYTF. In DNA form, the CDR3 reads TGTGCCAGTAGTTTCCTCTCGGGACAAAGTTATGGCTACACCTTC.

The CDR3 region is CASSQGPGRGLGFSEAFF. Here the CDR3 DNA reads TGCGCCAGCAGCCAAGGGCCTGGACGGGGTTTGGGATTTTCTGAAGCTTTCTTT. This chain uses TRBV4-1 with TRBJ1-1; no definite D call. Looked up from germline, CDR1 is MGHRA and CDR2 is YSYEKL. V dropped 1 base and J dropped 6 bases, with 24 bases sitting between them. The CDR3 contains 18 residues.

The sample holds one count of this clone. The CDR3 DNA reads TGCGCCAGCAGCTACAAAGGAGGGTCCTACGAGCAGTACTTC. The encoded protein is CASSYKGGSYEQYF. This rearrangement joins TRBV4-1 to TRBJ2-7; D perhaps matches TRBD2 (6 bases). The CDR3 runs to 14 residues. Trimming pared 5 bases from V and 1 base from J, leaving 12 bases between. The V gene's germline CDR1 is MGHRA and CDR2 YSYEKL.

This sequence joins TRBV29-1 and TRBJ1-2; TRBD1 matches 7 bases. The V segment lost 8 bases and the J segment 10 bases; nucleotides outside the gene matches: 7. Germline values: CDR1 SQVTM, CDR2 ANQGSEA. The CDR3 contains 10 residues. The CDR3 loop reads CSTWTGNYTF. CDR3 DNA: TGCAGCACCTGGACAGGCAACTACACCTTC.

The chain carries TRBV7-2 and TRBJ1-5, with a weak D call TRBD1 (5 bases). V gave up 7 bases and J gave up 6 bases, with 16 bases separating them. This CDR3 has 14 residues. The germline V gene encodes CDR1 SGHTA and CDR2 FQGNSA. The CDR3, as DNA: TGTGCCAGCAAGTTGAGGCCAGGGCGTCAGCCCCAGCATTTT. Amino acids: CASKLRPGRQPQHF.

The gene calls are TRBV4-1 and TRBJ2-3; 11 bases are a match to TRBD2. Germline V gives CDR1 MGHRA, CDR2 YSYEKL. CDR3 length: 18 amino acids. Trimming cost V 2 bases and J 5 bases; bases outside gene matches: 12. CDR3 bases: TGCGCCAGCAGCCAACGCTTAATAGCGGGGGGGCCGAGAGATACGCAGTATTTT. It yields the protein CASSQRLIAGGPRDTQYF.

V gene TRBV28 combines with J gene TRBJ1-1, with D perhaps TRBD1 (6 bases). Germline V gives CDR1 MDHEN, CDR2 SYDVKM. CDR3 length equals 13 residues. CDR3 residues: CAARTAGGTEAFF. Written as DNA, the CDR3 is TGTGCGGCCAGGACAGCCGGGGGGACTGAAGCTTTCTTT. Full variable domain (outside the CDR3, taken from reference TRBV28 and TRBJ1-1): DVKVTQSSRYLVKRTGEKVFLECVQDMDHENMFWYRQDPGLGLRLIYFSYDVKMKEKGDIPEGYSVSREKKERFSLILESASTNQTSMYLCAARTAGGTEAFFGQGTRLTVV.

The chain uses TRBV7-2 and TRBJ1-4, with 7 bases that match TRBD1. The germline V gene has CDR1 SGHTA and CDR2 FQGNSA. Trimming at V came to 1 base and at J to 2 bases, leaving 4 bases not matched to a gene. This CDR3 is built from 16 residues. The DNA of the CDR3 is TGTGCCAGCAGCTTAGACACAGGGGCTACTAATGAAAAACTGTTTTTT. Protein product: CASSLDTGATNEKLFF. The full variable domain, rest sourced from reference TRBV7-2 and TRBJ1-4, is GAGVSQSPSNKVTEKGKDVELRCDPISGHTALYWYRQSLGQGLEFLIYFQGNSAPDKSGLPSDRFSAERTGGSVSTLTIQRTQQEDSAVYLCASSLDTGATNEKLFFGSGTQLSVL.

The chain employs TRBV5-6 and TRBJ1-5; no clear D. CDR1 is SGHDT, CDR2 YYEEEE, per germline. The CDR3 runs to 15 residues. The V end was cut by 4 bases, the J end by 1 base, with 12 bases between. As DNA, the CDR3 is TGTGCCAGCAGCGTTAGAGGTTCGAGCAATCAGCCCCAGCATTTT. Translation: CASSVRGSSNQPQHF.

CDR3 residues: CASRLQGGTEAFF. The CDR3 DNA sequence: TGTGCCAGCAGGTTACAGGGGGGCACTGAAGCTTTCTTT. V and J are TRBV6-5 and TRBJ1-1, with 8 bases identical to TRBD1. This CDR3 region has 13 residues. V lost 6 bases, J lost 4 bases, and 4 bases stayed unmatched. In germline, CDR1 is MNHEY, CDR2 SVGAGI.